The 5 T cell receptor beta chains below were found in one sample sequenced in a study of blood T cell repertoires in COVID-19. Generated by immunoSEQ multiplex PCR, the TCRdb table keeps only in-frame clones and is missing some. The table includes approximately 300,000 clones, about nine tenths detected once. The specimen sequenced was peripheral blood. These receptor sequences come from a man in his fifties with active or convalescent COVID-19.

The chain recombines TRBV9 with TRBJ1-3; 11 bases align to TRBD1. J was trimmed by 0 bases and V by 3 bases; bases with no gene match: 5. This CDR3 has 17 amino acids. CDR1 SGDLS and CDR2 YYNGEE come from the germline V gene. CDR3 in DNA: TGTGCCAGCAGCGCCCCCGGGACAGGGGGCTCTGGAAACACCATATATTTT. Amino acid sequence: CASSAPGTGGSGNTIYF.

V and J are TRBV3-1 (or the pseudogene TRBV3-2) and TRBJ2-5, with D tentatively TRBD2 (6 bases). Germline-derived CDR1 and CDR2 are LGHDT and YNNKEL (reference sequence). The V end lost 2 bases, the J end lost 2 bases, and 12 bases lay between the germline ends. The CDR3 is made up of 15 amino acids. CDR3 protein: CASSQLGLLQETQYF. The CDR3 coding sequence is TGTGCCAGCAGCCAACTGGGACTTCTACAAGAGACCCAGTACTTC.

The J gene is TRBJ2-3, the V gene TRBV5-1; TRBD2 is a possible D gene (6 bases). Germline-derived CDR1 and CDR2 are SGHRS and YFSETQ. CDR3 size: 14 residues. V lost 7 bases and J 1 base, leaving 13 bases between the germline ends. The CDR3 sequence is CASRDSLGTDTQYF. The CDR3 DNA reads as TGCGCCAGCCGGGACTCTCTGGGCACAGATACGCAGTATTTT.

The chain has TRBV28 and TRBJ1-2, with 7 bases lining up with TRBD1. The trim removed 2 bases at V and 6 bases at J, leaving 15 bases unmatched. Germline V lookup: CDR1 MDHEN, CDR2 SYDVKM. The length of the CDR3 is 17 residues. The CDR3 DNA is TGTGCCAGCAGTTTAACTGTGGAGGGGGCGGAGGAAAATGGCTACACCTTC. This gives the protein CASSLTVEGAEENGYTF.

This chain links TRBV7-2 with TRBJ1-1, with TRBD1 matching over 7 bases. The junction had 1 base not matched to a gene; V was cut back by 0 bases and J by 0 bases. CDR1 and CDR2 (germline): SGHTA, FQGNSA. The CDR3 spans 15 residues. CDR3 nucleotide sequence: TGTGCCAGCAGCTTAGCGGGACAGTTGAACACTGAAGCTTTCTTT. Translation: CASSLAGQLNTEAFF.